This T cell receptor beta chain was recovered during a study of human versus mouse CDR3 diversity and MHC coevolution. Clones were sequenced by immunoSEQ multiplex PCR, and TCRdb holds only the in-frame ones, with some missing. The profile shows tens of thousands of clones, over 90% of them singletons. Whole-study results and caveats: By iCHAO1, human TCR beta clonotypes numbered about 1.5 million, the most.

The CDR3 is made up of 12 amino acids. The V and J ends lost 6 bases and 4 bases respectively, with 9 bases between them. CDR1 is LNHDA and CDR2 is SQIVND in the germline V gene (reference sequence). In regard to this clone: Its antigen is currently unknown.

Naive CD4 T cells were sorted as CD45RO-negative, CD62L-positive. Sequencing used naive CD4+ T cells from blood. Described subset: CD45RO-negative CD62L-positive naive CD4 T cells. The origin of this receptor is a person between 55 and 70 years old in good health. This chain joins TRBV19 and TRBJ1-2; D may be TRBD1 (6 bases). This CDR3 is CASRTGLYGYTF. Here the CDR3 DNA reads TGTGCCAGTAGGACAGGACTCTATGGCTACACCTTC.